Following are 21 T cell receptor beta chains from one sample sequenced in a study of blood T cell repertoires in COVID-19. Generated by immunoSEQ multiplex PCR, the TCRdb table keeps only in-frame clones and is missing some. The table lists roughly 230,000 clones, around 82% of them singletons. Sequencing was carried out using peripheral blood. The source is a man over 45 with active or convalescent COVID-19.

This chain connects TRBV14 to TRBJ2-1, with 12 bases aligning to TRBD2. V dropped 3 bases and J dropped 9; count of bases not matched to a gene: 6. The CDR3 covers 15 residues. The germline V gene encodes CDR1 SGHDN and CDR2 FVKESK. As DNA, the CDR3 is TGTGCCAGCAGCCAGCTAGCGGGGGGGCCGGTTGAGCAGTTCTTC. This encodes CASSQLAGGPVEQFF.

This chain uses TRBV15 with TRBJ2-7, with a tentative D call TRBD2 (5 bases). V was cut by 2 bases and J by 3 bases, with 11 bases left in between. The germline gives CDR1 LNHNV, CDR2 YYDKDF (reference sequence). CDR3 length: 14 amino acids. CDR3 loop: CATSRSGYGYEQYF. In DNA form, the CDR3 reads TGTGCCACCAGCAGATCGGGGTACGGCTACGAGCAGTACTTC.

CDR3: CASSQGRTGLNQPQHF. The CDR3 DNA reads as TGTGCCAGCAGCCAAGGTCGGACAGGGCTAAATCAGCCCCAGCATTTT. V usage is TRBV3-1 (or the pseudogene TRBV3-2) and J usage is TRBJ1-5, with 8 bases matching TRBD1. The CDR3 has 16 amino acids. After removal of 1 base from V and 4 bases from J, the junction contained 6 bases not matched to a gene. The germline V gene encodes CDR1 LGHDT and CDR2 YNNKEL (reference sequence).

This CDR3 is CASSYSTYNEQFF. In nucleotides, the CDR3 is TGTGCCAGCAGTTACTCTACCTACAATGAGCAGTTCTTC. The rearrangement uses TRBV6-2 or TRBV6-3 and TRBJ2-1, with D hard to call. With 0 bases removed from V and 2 bases from J, the gap between germline ends came to 2 bases. This CDR3 contains 13 residues. The V gene's germline CDR1 is MNHEY and CDR2 SVGEGT.

V and J are TRBV11-3 and TRBJ2-1; 16 nucleotides agree with TRBD2. Germline assignment: CDR1 SGHNT and CDR2 YENEEA. J was trimmed by 7 bases and V by 5 bases; bases with no gene match: 8. This CDR3 region has 17 residues. The CDR3, as DNA: TGTGCCAGCAGCCCAGGGACTAGCGGGGGGGCCGTAAATGAGCAGTTCTTC. It is translated as CASSPGTSGGAVNEQFF.

This rearrangement joins TRBV15 to TRBJ2-5; 10 bases are shared with TRBD1. J lost 4 bases, V lost 3 bases, and 14 bases had no gene match. The CDR3 length is 18 residues. The germline CDR1 and CDR2 sequences are LNHNV and YYDKDF (reference sequence). The CDR3 DNA sequence: TGTGCCACCAGCAGCTACTTACTAGGGACAGGGGACGGAGAGACCCAGTACTTC. This sequence encodes CATSSYLLGTGDGETQYF.

The chain recombines TRBV5-5 with TRBJ1-2; tentative D call: TRBD1 (5 bases). The V and J ends lost 4 bases and 2 bases respectively, with 12 bases between them. There are 14 residues in the CDR3. Germline assignment: CDR1 SGHKS and CDR2 YYEKEE (reference sequence). CDR3: CASSPVTENYGYTF. The CDR3, as DNA: TGTGCCAGCAGCCCCGTGACAGAGAACTATGGCTACACCTTC.

This chain uses TRBV5-4 with TRBJ2-7, with 9 bases aligning to TRBD1. The V gene's germline CDR1 is SGHNT and CDR2 YYREEE (reference sequence). Trimming removed 2 bases from V and 7 bases from J; junction bases left unmatched: 13. This CDR3 spans 16 amino acids. CDR3: CASSLSAGTGIEEQYF. CDR3 nucleotides: TGTGCCAGCAGCTTAAGTGCCGGGACAGGGATCGAAGAGCAGTACTTC.

This sequence joins TRBV29-1 and TRBJ1-5, with D possibly matching TRBD1 (5 bases). There are 13 residues in the CDR3. V gave up 6 bases and J gave up 3 bases, with 12 bases separating them. Germline values: CDR1 SQVTM, CDR2 ANQGSEA. The CDR3 region is CSVRQGVNQPQHF. The CDR3 DNA reads TGCAGCGTCCGGCAAGGGGTCAATCAGCCCCAGCATTTT.

This clone has a handful of counts. V gene TRBV5-1 combines with J gene TRBJ2-5; the D is unclear. V lost 3 bases and J lost 4, with 13 bases in between. The CDR3 sequence is 14 residues long. Germline values: CDR1 SGHRS, CDR2 YFSETQ. The CDR3 sequence: CASSSLGRTETQYF. As DNA, the CDR3 is TGCGCCAGCAGCTCCCTGGGCCGCACAGAGACCCAGTACTTC.

CDR3 nucleotide sequence: TGTGCCAGCAGCTTAATAGCGGGGGGGCCGGGTGGATACGAGCAGTACTTC. Residues: CASSLIAGGPGGYEQYF. This sequence joins TRBV11-3 and TRBJ2-7, with 11 bases aligning to TRBD2. CDR1 is SGHNT and CDR2 is YENEEA in the germline V gene. The CDR3 contains 17 residues. Trimming cost V 2 bases and J 4 bases; bases outside gene matches: 10. Full variable domain (outside the CDR3, taken from reference TRBV11-3 and TRBJ2-7): EAGVVQSPRYKIIEKKQPVAFWCNPISGHNTLYWYLQNLGQGPELLIRYENEEAVDDSQLPKDRFSAERLKGVDSTLKIQPAELGDSAVYLCASSLIAGGPGGYEQYFGPGTRLTVT.

The chain has TRBV3-1 (or the pseudogene TRBV3-2) and TRBJ2-1; 11 bases fit TRBD2. CDR1 is LGHDT and CDR2 is YNNKEL in the germline V gene (reference sequence). Unmatched junction bases numbered 6, after V lost 5 bases and J lost 6 bases. CDR3 length: 15 residues. The CDR3 region is CASSYGTSGSNEQFF. CDR3 in DNA: TGTGCCAGCAGCTACGGGACTAGCGGCTCCAATGAGCAGTTCTTC.

As DNA, the CDR3 is TGTGCCAGCAGTGGCCTAGCGGGGGGGAGCTCCTACAATGAGCAGTTCTTC. Protein product: CASSGLAGGSSYNEQFF. The chain joins TRBV6-1 to TRBJ2-1, with 12 bases fitting TRBD2. Per germline, CDR1 MNHNS and CDR2 SASEGT. The CDR3 totals 17 residues. After removal of 4 bases from V and 0 bases from J, the junction contained 4 bases not matched to a gene.

The rearrangement joins TRBV19 to TRBJ1-1; D is unclear. CDR1 is LNHDA and CDR2 is SQIVND in the germline V gene (reference sequence). This CDR3 comprises 14 residues. V was clipped by 6 bases and J by 6 bases, with 17 bases between them. This chain's CDR3 is CASRPEGRGPEAFF. As DNA, the CDR3 is TGTGCCAGTAGGCCGGAAGGGAGAGGCCCTGAAGCTTTCTTT.

The gene calls are TRBV7-9 and TRBJ2-1, with 7 bases aligning to TRBD1. The CDR3 sequence is 15 residues long. V shed 4 bases, J shed 1 base, and the junction held 4 bases outside the gene matches. Germline lookup yields CDR1 SEHNR and CDR2 FQNEAQ (reference sequence). The DNA of the CDR3 is TGTGCCAGCAGCTACCGGGACAGTTCCTACAATGAGCAGTTCTTC. Translation gives CASSYRDSSYNEQFF.

The CDR3 DNA is TGTGCCTGGAACCGACAGGGGGCGGCTGGCTACACCTTC. It encodes CAWNRQGAAGYTF. The rearrangement links TRBV30 to TRBJ1-2, with 10 nucleotides matching TRBD1. With 4 bases clipped from V and 7 bases from J, the junction kept 6 bases outside the gene matches. This CDR3 spans 13 amino acids. Germline-derived CDR1 and CDR2 are GTSNPN and SVGIG (reference sequence). Full variable domain (missing parts from reference TRBV30 and TRBJ1-2): SQTIHQWPATLVQPVGSPLSLECTVEGTSNPNLYWYRQAAGRGLQLLFYSVGIGQISSEVPQNLSASRPQDRQFILSSKKLLLSDSGFYLCAWNRQGAAGYTFGSGTRLTVV.

J is TRBJ1-5 and V is TRBV27; D call uncertain. The V gene's germline CDR1 is MNHEY and CDR2 SMNVEV (reference sequence). Deletions cut 3 bases from V and 9 bases from J, with 9 bases between. This CDR3 is 12 amino acids long. The CDR3 sequence is CASSLVSGPQHF. CDR3 in DNA: TGTGCCAGCAGTTTGGTGAGCGGGCCCCAGCATTTT.

The chain is built from TRBV19 and TRBJ1-2; no clear D. The germline V gene encodes CDR1 LNHDA and CDR2 SQIVND (reference sequence). Trimming removed 3 bases at V and 4 bases at J, with 6 bases between. The CDR3 spans 12 residues. DNA of the CDR3: TGTGCCAGTAGTATCCCCGGCTATGGCTACACCTTC. It specifies CASSIPGYGYTF.

Here the CDR3 reads CASSQEGGGTGNTIYF. The CDR3 coding sequence is TGCGCCAGCAGCCAAGAAGGCGGGGGCACTGGAAACACCATATATTTT. The chain joins TRBV4-1 to TRBJ1-3; D may be TRBD1 (6 bases). The CDR3 covers 16 residues. CDR1 and CDR2 (germline): MGHRA, YSYEKL. V dropped 0 bases and J dropped 2 bases, with 11 bases sitting between them.

The V gene is TRBV6-6, the J gene TRBJ2-5, with TRBD1 matching 8 bases. Looked up from germline, CDR1 is MNHNY and CDR2 is SVGAGI (reference sequence). The V gene end was trimmed by 2 bases and the J gene end by 6 bases; junction bases not matched to a gene: 8. This CDR3 is 15 amino acids long. CDR3 region: CASSYEFQGAKTQYF. In nucleotides, the CDR3 is TGTGCCAGCAGTTACGAATTTCAGGGGGCGAAGACCCAGTACTTC.

This clone was picked up one time. In DNA, the CDR3 is TGTGCCAGCAGCTTAGGAGTTGCCGGGGAGCTGTTTTTT. Translating it yields CASSLGVAGELFF. The rearrangement links TRBV11-2 to TRBJ2-2; D not certain. The V end lost 1 base, the J end lost 6 bases, and 6 bases lay between the germline ends. Germline-derived CDR1 and CDR2 are SGHAT and FQNNGV. The CDR3 is made up of 13 amino acids.